These T cell receptor beta chains were read from a single sample in a study of blood T cell repertoires in COVID-19. Assay used: immunoSEQ multiplex PCR; TCRdb lists only in-frame clones, some missing. The table records roughly 26,000 clones, over 80% of them present only once. The sequencing sample was made of peripheral blood. Receptors originate from a human donor in a cohort sampled during active COVID-19. CDR3s include the opening cysteine and the closing phenylalanine or tryptophan. D genes are given only for firm matches. Not all rows give a size; the values are once, few, many and, for expanded clones, a class.

>.|TRBJ2-5|.|TRBV11-2|15
TGTGCCAGCAGCTTACACGTCAGTACGCTAGGGACCCAGTACTTC
CASSLHVSTLGTQYF
>.|TRBJ1-4|.|TRBV27|16
TGTGCCAGCAGTTTATGGCCCGGAGGAGCTAATGAAAAACTGTTTTTT
CASSLWPGGANEKLFF
>.|TRBJ1-5|.|TRBV6-5|13
TGTGCCAGCGGTTTGGCGGGCAATCAGCCCCAGCATTTT
CASGLAGNQPQHF
>TRBD1|TRBJ1-4|.|TRBV7-2|15
TGTGCCAGCAGCCTTAGACAGGGACGAAATGAAAAACTGTTTTTT
CASSLRQGRNEKLFF
>.|TRBJ2-5|few|TRBV12-3/TRBV12-4|13
TGTGCCAGCAGTAAAACTAGTGATGAGACCCAGTACTTC
CASSKTSDETQYF
>.|TRBJ2-3|once|TRBV5-1|15
TGCGCCAGCAGACATGACAGGGAGGTCTCCTATACGCAGTATTTT
CASRHDREVSYTQYF
>TRBD1|TRBJ1-2|once|TRBV28|14
TGTGCCAGCAGAGACAGGGGGGGTGGCTATGGCTACACCTTC
CASRDRGGGYGYTF
>.|TRBJ2-3|.|TRBV24-1|14
TGTGCCACCAGTGCAGGGGCATTCACAGATACGCAGTATTTT
CATSAGAFTDTQYF
>.|TRBJ2-3|.|TRBV19|17
TGTGCCAGTAGTATAGGCCCTGGGCAGGGTGGCACAGATACGCAGTATTTT
CASSIGPGQGGTDTQYF
>TRBD1|TRBJ2-2|.|TRBV10-3|15
TGTGCCATCAGTGAGAGACAGGGGAGTACCGGGGAGCTGTTTTTT
CAISERQGSTGELFF
>.|TRBJ1-6|.|TRBV27|13
TGTGCCAGCACACCCCAAACAGGGTCACCCCTCCACTTT
CASTPQTGSPLHF
>.|TRBJ2-1|.|TRBV19|14
TGTGCCAGTAGTACGGGACAAACCTACAATGAGCAGTTCTTC
CASSTGQTYNEQFF
>.|TRBJ2-3|.|TRBV7-3|15
TGTGCCAGCAGCGCCGGGACAATGAGCACAGATACGCAGTATTTT
CASSAGTMSTDTQYF
>.|TRBJ1-4|once|TRBV7-2|14
TGTGCCAGCAGCTTATTTGAGGGAAACGAAAAACTGTTTTTT
CASSLFEGNEKLFF
>.|TRBJ2-4|once|TRBV6-8|14
TGTGCCAGCAGTTACCAGGGAATGAAAAACATTCAGTACTTC
CASSYQGMKNIQYF
>.|TRBJ1-3|.|TRBV6-9|17
TGTGCCAGCATTCAACACCACCCGGGAATATCTGGAAACACCATATATTTT
CASIQHHPGISGNTIYF
>TRBD2|TRBJ2-5|.|TRBV11-1|16
TGTGCCAGCAGCTCCAGCGGGGGGGCCTGGCAAGAGACCCAGTACTTC
CASSSSGGAWQETQYF
>.|TRBJ2-5|.|TRBV19|15
TGTGCCAGTAGTATGAGGCAAACTGCGGGAGAGACCCAGTACTTC
CASSMRQTAGETQYF
>TRBD2|TRBJ2-5|.|TRBV5-4|17
TGTGCCAGCAGCTTGTCTAGCGGGGGGGCCGCTCAAGAGACCCAGTACTTC
CASSLSSGGAAQETQYF
>TRBD1|TRBJ1-2|.|TRBV6-5|15
TGTGCCAGCAGTCGCCGACAGGGTGGTGCCTATGGCTACACCTTC
CASSRRQGGAYGYTF
>.|TRBJ1-5|once|TRBV5-1|16
TGCGCCAGCAGCTTGGGCGCCCGGGGGGGAGGTCAGCCCCAGCATTTT
CASSLGARGGGQPQHF
>.|TRBJ1-2|.|TRBV6-5|15
TGTGCCAGTAATCTAAAAGCGACAGCCCCCGTCGGCTACACCTTC
CASNLKATAPVGYTF
>TRBD2|TRBJ2-2|.|TRBV5-4|19
TGTGCCAGCAGCAAAGGGACTAGCGGGGGGGCCCGGCGACCCGGGGAGCTGTTTTTT
CASSKGTSGGARRPGELFF
>TRBD1|TRBJ1-2|.|TRBV27|14
TGTGCCAGCAGTACTCGGACAGGGCCCTATGGCTACACCTTC
CASSTRTGPYGYTF
>TRBD2|TRBJ2-1|.|TRBV5-4|14
TGTGCCAGCAGCTTGGGGCGGGGGGGCGATGAGCAGTTCTTC
CASSLGRGGDEQFF
>TRBD1|TRBJ1-1|.|TRBV19|15
TGTGCCAGTAGTATGTTGGACAGGGTGAACACTGAAGCTTTCTTT
CASSMLDRVNTEAFF
>.|TRBJ1-4|.|TRBV6-5|15
TGTGCCAGCAGTTACTCGGGCAGGGGAGATGAAAAACTGTTTTTT
CASSYSGRGDEKLFF
>.|TRBJ1-2|once|TRBV10-3|15
TGTGCCATCAGTGATGGGGGGGCGCTTCGCTATGGCTACACCTTC
CAISDGGALRYGYTF
>.|TRBJ1-4|.|TRBV18|20
TGTGCCAGCTCACCCAAAACCAAAGACACAGCACTAGCAACTAATGAAAAACTGTTTTTT
CASSPKTKDTALATNEKLFF
>.|TRBJ1-1|.|TRBV19|14
TGTGCCAGCGGAAGCCTACAGGGATCCACTGAAGCTTTCTTT
CASGSLQGSTEAFF
>.|TRBJ1-6|.|TRBV18|13
TGTGCCAGCCAACCAGGGAACATCTCACCCCTCCACTTT
CASQPGNISPLHF
>.|TRBJ1-2|.|TRBV29-1|12
TGCAGCGCGATGGACAATGCGGACGGCTACACCTTC
CSAMDNADGYTF
>.|TRBJ2-2|.|TRBV15|15
TGTGCCACCAGCAGAGACAGAACGAACACCGGGGAGCTGTTTTTT
CATSRDRTNTGELFF
>.|TRBJ1-3|.|TRBV7-6|16
TGTGCCAGCAGCTTAGGGGGAGAAATTGAGGAAAACACCATATATTTT
CASSLGGEIEENTIYF
>.|TRBJ2-7|.|TRBV7-2|14
TGTGCCAGCAGCTTAGCGGCGGACACCTACGAGCAGTACTTC
CASSLAADTYEQYF
>.|TRBJ1-2|once|TRBV4-1|14
TGCGCCAGCAGCAAAAATCAGGGGTTCTATGGCTACACCTTC
CASSKNQGFYGYTF